This passage covers 30 T cell receptor beta chains from one sample sequenced in a study of cytomegalovirus exposure and HLA in healthy donors. The PCR was carried out with 60 Vbeta primers and 13 Jbeta primers. The method was immunoSEQ multiplex PCR; TCRdb's version includes in-frame clones alone and lacks a portion of them. This sample yields about 140,000 clones, of which roughly 80% are seen a single time; 4.5% to 5.5% belongs to the top ten. Sequencing was carried out using PBMCs. All receptors come from a man aged 40-49 years in good health and CMV-seronegative.

This clone was seen a few times. The chain is built from TRBV5-6 and TRBJ2-7; TRBD1 aligns across 8 bases. Trimming removed 4 bases from V and 0 bases from J; junction bases left unmatched: 3. The germline V gene has CDR1 SGHDT and CDR2 YYEEEE. This CDR3 comprises 14 residues. The CDR3 bases are TGTGCCAGCAGCGTTGGACAGGGCTCCTACGAGCAGTACTTC. Amino acid sequence: CASSVGQGSYEQYF.

This chain uses TRBV11-2 with TRBJ2-7; 10 bases fit TRBD1. From germline, CDR1 is SGHAT and CDR2 FQNNGV. This CDR3 has 15 amino acids. After removal of 3 bases from V and 4 bases from J, the junction contained 6 bases not matched to a gene. CDR3 region: CASSFPRDRGYEQYF. In nucleotides, the CDR3 is TGTGCCAGCAGCTTCCCCCGGGACAGGGGATACGAGCAGTACTTC.

The CDR3 spells CASSQDLSGGVVSTGELFF. The DNA for the CDR3 is TGTGCCAGCAGCCAAGATCTAAGCGGGGGGGTCGTCAGCACCGGGGAGCTGTTTTTT. This chain joins TRBV4-2 and TRBJ2-2; 10 nucleotides line up with TRBD2. CDR3 length: 19 residues. With V trimmed by 0 bases and J by 4 bases, 11 bases remained unmatched. CDR1 is LGHNA and CDR2 is YNFKEQ in the germline V gene.

J is TRBJ2-5 and V is TRBV29-1, with 12 bases matching TRBD1. CDR1 is SQVTM and CDR2 is ANQGSEA in the germline V gene. The V gene end was trimmed by 5 bases and the J gene end by 4 bases; junction bases not matched to a gene: 2. The CDR3 runs to 13 residues. CDR3 nucleotides: TGCAGCGTTCGGGACAGGGGGCTAGAGACCCAGTACTTC. Translation: CSVRDRGLETQYF.

The chain has TRBV28 and TRBJ1-2; 8 nucleotides match TRBD1. This CDR3 is 14 amino acids long. CDR1 and CDR2 (germline): MDHEN, SYDVKM. V shed 3 bases, J shed 4 bases, and the junction held 4 bases outside the gene matches. For the CDR3, the DNA is TGTGCCAGCAGTTTGGGCGACAGGGGCTATGGCTACACCTTC. Its protein product is CASSLGDRGYGYTF.

This rearrangement joins TRBV5-1 to TRBJ2-3; a weak D match, TRBD2 (6 bases). The CDR3 has 17 residues. V was shortened by 3 bases and J by 0 bases, with 17 bases between the two germline ends. The germline V gene encodes CDR1 SGHRS and CDR2 YFSETQ. This CDR3 is CASSSALTGTSTDTQYF. The CDR3 region has the DNA TGCGCCAGCAGCTCAGCCTTAACCGGGACTAGCACAGATACGCAGTATTTT.

As to this clone: This specimen includes other DNA sequences encoding the same CDR3. The chain is built from TRBV27 and TRBJ2-1; 10 bases agree with TRBD2. V lost 5 bases, J lost 5 bases, and 9 bases stayed unmatched. From germline, CDR1 is MNHEY and CDR2 SMNVEV (reference sequence). The CDR3 spans 16 residues. CDR3 DNA sequence: TGTGCCAGCAGTAACCCTGCTAGCGGGGGAAACAATGAGCAGTTCTTC. It yields the protein CASSNPASGGNNEQFF.

This chain joins TRBV7-2 and TRBJ2-7, with 9 nucleotides matching TRBD1. There are 14 residues in the CDR3. J lost 7 bases, V lost 6 bases, and 10 bases had no gene match. The germline gives CDR1 SGHTA, CDR2 FQGNSA. CDR3 sequence (DNA): TGTGCCAGCAGTTGGAGACAGGGGGGTGGAGAGCAGTACTTC. It translates to CASSWRQGGGEQYF.

This chain uses TRBV11-3 with TRBJ2-1; weak D call: TRBD1 (6 bases). Germline V lookup: CDR1 SGHNT, CDR2 YENEEA. Trimming shortened V by 1 base and J by 1 base, and 11 bases separated the two germline ends. The CDR3 extends over 16 amino acids. This CDR3 reads CASSLGGDRSYNEQFF. CDR3 DNA sequence: TGTGCCAGCAGCTTAGGGGGAGACAGGTCCTACAATGAGCAGTTCTTC.

The chain links TRBV9 to TRBJ1-5; possibly TRBD1 for D (6 bases). V was pared by 0 bases and J by 0 bases, with 7 bases between. The CDR3 has 15 amino acids. Germline V gene lookup returns CDR1 SGDLS and CDR2 YYNGEE. DNA of the CDR3: TGTGCCAGCAGCGTAGGGACAGCTAGCAATCAGCCCCAGCATTTT. Its translation: CASSVGTASNQPQHF.

This chain joins TRBV5-6 and TRBJ2-7, with 8 bases that match TRBD1. V dropped 4 bases and J dropped 6; count of bases not matched to a gene: 6. CDR1 and CDR2 (germline): SGHDT, YYEEEE. The CDR3 is 13 residues long. CDR3 protein: CASSPDRVFEQYF. The CDR3 DNA reads as TGTGCCAGCAGCCCGGACAGGGTATTCGAGCAGTACTTC.

This clone was recorded once. V and J are TRBV7-9 and TRBJ2-2, with 11 bases that match TRBD2. V shed 6 bases and J 7 bases; nucleotides not matched to a gene: 10. This CDR3 comprises 16 residues. CDR1 SEHNR and CDR2 FQNEAQ come from the germline V gene (reference sequence). In nucleotides, the CDR3 is TGTGCCAGCAGTCGACTAGCGGGGACTAAAAACGGGGAGCTGTTTTTT. The encoded protein is CASSRLAGTKNGELFF.

This rearrangement joins TRBV27 to TRBJ2-1; 10 positions agree with TRBD2. This CDR3 region has 16 residues. The trim removed 3 bases at V and 0 bases at J, leaving 2 bases unmatched. Germline CDR1 and CDR2: MNHEY and SMNVEV (reference sequence). The CDR3 region has the DNA TGTGCCAGCAGTTTCCGGACTAGCGGCTCCTACAATGAGCAGTTCTTC. This encodes CASSFRTSGSYNEQFF.

This sequence joins TRBV6-6 and TRBJ2-7; 9 bases are shared with TRBD1. The junction had 11 bases not matched to a gene; V was cut back by 6 bases and J by 5 bases. Germline CDR1 and CDR2: MNHNY and SVGAGI (reference sequence). The CDR3 has 15 residues. CDR3 nucleotides: TGTGCCAGCAGATCCCCGGGACAGGGTAGCGACGAGCAGTACTTC. It translates to CASRSPGQGSDEQYF.

This clone was detected once. The chain couples TRBV19 to TRBJ1-1; 7 nucleotides align to TRBD1. The germline V gene has CDR1 LNHDA and CDR2 SQIVND (reference sequence). The length of the CDR3 is 17 residues. V trimming: 7 bases; J trimming: 3 bases; junction bases outside the gene matches: 17. The CDR3 protein is CASKDSGGPLPHTEAFF. As DNA, the CDR3 is TGTGCCAGTAAGGATTCAGGGGGACCCCTTCCCCACACTGAAGCTTTCTTT.

V gene TRBV4-1 combines with J gene TRBJ2-5; D gene uncertain. Germline-derived CDR1 and CDR2 are MGHRA and YSYEKL. V was shortened by 1 base and J by 1 base, with 7 bases between the two germline ends. The CDR3 sequence is 14 residues long. The CDR3 is CASSQVDFQETQYF. CDR3 DNA: TGCGCCAGCAGCCAAGTAGACTTCCAAGAGACCCAGTACTTC.

The J gene is TRBJ1-1, the V gene TRBV29-1; the D gene is possibly TRBD1 (6 bases). Trimming shortened V by 4 bases and J by 1 base, and 10 bases separated the two germline ends. Germline V gene data show CDR1 as SQVTM and CDR2 as ANQGSEA. The length of the CDR3 is 13 residues. CDR3: CSVGTGQNTEAFF. The CDR3 DNA reads TGCAGCGTTGGAACAGGGCAGAACACTGAAGCTTTCTTT.

V is TRBV13 and J is TRBJ2-3; D ambiguous. Between the trimmed V and J ends, which lost 1 base and 0 bases, there was a span of 8 bases. There are 15 residues in the CDR3. Germline assignment: CDR1 PRHDT and CDR2 FYEKMQ (reference sequence). CDR3: CASSLAGPSTDTQYF. The CDR3 bases are TGTGCCAGCAGCTTAGCGGGTCCTAGCACAGATACGCAGTATTTT.

This chain connects TRBV9 to TRBJ2-1, with 10 positions matching TRBD2. The length of the CDR3 is 17 residues. V trimming: 2 bases; J trimming: 1 base; junction bases outside the gene matches: 6. Germline lookup yields CDR1 SGDLS and CDR2 YYNGEE. CDR3 region: CASSVSTSGLSYNEQFF. Written as DNA, the CDR3 is TGTGCCAGCAGCGTGTCGACTAGCGGGCTGTCCTACAATGAGCAGTTCTTC.

The J gene is TRBJ1-1, the V gene TRBV7-3; 9 bases align to TRBD1. The germline V gene encodes CDR1 SGHTA and CDR2 FQGTGA. CDR3 length: 14 residues. J lost 3 bases, V lost 5 bases, and 4 bases had no gene match. The CDR3 DNA follows: TGTGCCAGCAGCCTACAGGGGGCGGACACTGAAGCTTTCTTT. Translating it yields CASSLQGADTEAFF.

The chain employs TRBV5-1 and TRBJ1-2, with TRBD1 matching 8 bases. Germline V gene sequence: CDR1 SGHRS, CDR2 YFSETQ. This CDR3 has 15 amino acids. V dropped 2 bases and J dropped 5; count of bases not matched to a gene: 8. The CDR3 spells CASSLAIQGDYGYTF. The CDR3 nucleotides are TGCGCCAGCAGCTTAGCCATACAGGGGGATTATGGCTACACCTTC.

This sequence joins TRBV5-4 and TRBJ1-1; D might be TRBD1 (6 bases). Per the germline V gene, CDR1 is SGHNT and CDR2 is YYREEE (reference sequence). V lost 0 bases to trimming and J lost 11 bases, with 17 bases between them. The CDR3 covers 14 residues. The CDR3: CASSLEGDISSAFF. CDR3 nucleotides: TGTGCCAGCAGCTTGGAAGGGGACATATCTTCGGCTTTCTTT. Full variable domain (rest looked up from reference TRBV5-4 and TRBJ1-1): ETGVTQSPTHLIKTRGQQVTLRCSSQSGHNTVSWYQQALGQGPQFIFQYYREEENGRGNFPPRFSGLQFPNYSSELNVNALELDDSALYLCASSLEGDISSAFFGQGTRLTVV.

This sequence joins TRBV5-1 and TRBJ2-7, with a weak D call TRBD1 (5 bases). V lost 4 bases, J lost 6 bases, and 11 bases lay in between. Germline lookup yields CDR1 SGHRS and CDR2 YFSETQ. The CDR3 covers 12 residues. For the CDR3, the DNA is TGCGCCAGCAGCCGCTTTGGGGCCGAGCAGTACTTC. Encoded protein: CASSRFGAEQYF.

The genes are TRBV10-3 and TRBJ1-1, with 7 bases matching TRBD1. The germline CDR1 and CDR2 sequences are ENHRY and SYGVKD. Germline trimming cut 6 bases from V and 0 bases from J; bases unmatched to any gene: 4. There are 14 residues in the CDR3. CDR3 sequence reads: CAIRAGGMNTEAFF. The DNA of the CDR3 is TGTGCCATCAGGGCAGGGGGAATGAACACTGAAGCTTTCTTT.

The rearrangement links TRBV6-6 to TRBJ2-7, with a possible D match to TRBD1 (6 bases). Trimming removed 6 bases from V and 3 bases from J, with 12 bases in between. The CDR3 runs 13 residues. In germline, CDR1 is MNHNY, CDR2 SVGAGI (reference sequence). The CDR3 loop is CASRKDRLYEQYF. CDR3 bases: TGTGCCAGCAGGAAGGACAGACTCTACGAGCAGTACTTC.

To note about this clone: Other DNA sequences of this sample code for an identical CDR3. The chain employs TRBV6-5 and TRBJ1-2, with 7 bases that match TRBD1. V dropped 6 bases and J dropped 0; count of bases not matched to a gene: 1. Germline CDR1 is MNHEY and CDR2 is SVGAGI. The CDR3 has 13 amino acids. This chain's CDR3 is CASRGTANYGYTF. In DNA, the CDR3 is TGTGCCAGCAGAGGGACAGCTAACTATGGCTACACCTTC.

The rearrangement joins TRBV6-5 to TRBJ1-4; a weak D match, TRBD1 (5 bases). V shed 8 bases and J shed 8 bases, with 18 bases lying between them. The CDR3 is 14 residues long. Per the germline V gene, CDR1 is MNHEY and CDR2 is SVGAGI. The CDR3 spells CASSKGRGREKLFF. Here the CDR3 DNA reads TGTGCCAGCTCGAAGGGGCGGGGGAGAGAAAAACTGTTTTTT.

The CDR3 nucleotides are TGTGCCAGCAGTAAAGGTTCGGGGGTGGAGACCCAGTACTTC. It translates to CASSKGSGVETQYF. V is TRBV7-2 and J is TRBJ2-5; possible D gene TRBD2, 6 bases. The germline V gene has CDR1 SGHTA and CDR2 FQGNSA. This CDR3 contains 14 residues. With 6 bases removed from V and 5 bases from J, the gap between germline ends came to 16 bases.

This clone has only a few counts. The V gene is TRBV6-6, the J gene TRBJ1-5; D perhaps matches TRBD1 (6 bases). The ends were cut back, 6 bases at V and 1 base at J, with 13 bases in the middle. CDR1 is MNHNY, CDR2 SVGAGI, per germline (reference sequence). CDR3 size: 15 residues. Here the CDR3 reads CASSQRQGSNQPQHF. CDR3 nucleotides: TGTGCCAGCAGCCAACGTCAGGGGAGCAATCAGCCCCAGCATTTT.

V gene TRBV6-5 combines with J gene TRBJ1-1; the D gene is possibly TRBD1 (5 bases). Germline values: CDR1 MNHEY, CDR2 SVGAGI. The CDR3 contains 11 residues. Trimming pared 6 bases from V and 6 bases from J, leaving 8 bases between. This chain's CDR3 is CASSRDSEAFF. The CDR3 DNA is TGTGCCAGCAGCCGGGACTCTGAAGCTTTCTTT.